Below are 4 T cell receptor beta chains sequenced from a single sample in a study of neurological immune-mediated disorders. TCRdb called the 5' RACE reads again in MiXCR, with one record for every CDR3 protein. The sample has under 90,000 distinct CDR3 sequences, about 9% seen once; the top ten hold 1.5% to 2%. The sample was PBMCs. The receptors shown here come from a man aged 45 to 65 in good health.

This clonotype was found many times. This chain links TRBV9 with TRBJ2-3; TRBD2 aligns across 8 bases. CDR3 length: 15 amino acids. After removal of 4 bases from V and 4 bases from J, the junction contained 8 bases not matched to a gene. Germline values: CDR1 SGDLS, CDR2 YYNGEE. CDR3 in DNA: TGTGCCAGCAGCCAAGCGGGGGATACCTCAGATACGCAGTATTTT. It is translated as CASSQAGDTSDTQYF.

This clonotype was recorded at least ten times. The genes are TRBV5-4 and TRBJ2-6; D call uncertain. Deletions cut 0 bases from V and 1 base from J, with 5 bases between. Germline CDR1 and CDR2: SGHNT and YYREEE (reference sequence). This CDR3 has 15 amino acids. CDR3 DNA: TGTGCCAGCAGCTTGGAGGGTTCTGGGGCCAACGTCCTGACTTTC. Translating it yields CASSLEGSGANVLTF.

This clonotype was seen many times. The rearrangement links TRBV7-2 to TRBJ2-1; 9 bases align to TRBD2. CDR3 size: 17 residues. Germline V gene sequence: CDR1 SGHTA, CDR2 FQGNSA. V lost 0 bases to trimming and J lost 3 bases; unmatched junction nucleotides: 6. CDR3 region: CASSLALGSGGYNEQFF. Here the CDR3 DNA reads TGTGCCAGCAGCTTAGCCCTTGGTAGCGGGGGCTACAATGAGCAGTTCTTC. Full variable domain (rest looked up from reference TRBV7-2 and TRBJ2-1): GAGVSQSPSNKVTEKGKDVELRCDPISGHTALYWYRQSLGQGLEFLIYFQGNSAPDKSGLPSDRFSAERTGGSVSTLTIQRTQQEDSAVYLCASSLALGSGGYNEQFFGPGTRLTVL.

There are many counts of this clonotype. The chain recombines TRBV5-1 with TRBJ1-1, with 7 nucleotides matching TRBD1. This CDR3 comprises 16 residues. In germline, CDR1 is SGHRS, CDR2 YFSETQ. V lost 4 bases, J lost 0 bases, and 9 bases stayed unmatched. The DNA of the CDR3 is TGCGCCAGCAGCCTAGGGGGCTACTACATGAACACTGAAGCTTTCTTT. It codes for CASSLGGYYMNTEAFF.